The rows below give T cell receptor beta chains drawn from one sample of a study of T cells in Graves' hyperthyroidism and ophthalmopathy. TCRdb analysed the multiplex PCR reads with MiXCR anew, one entry per CDR3 protein. The sample consists of some 370,000 distinct CDR3 sequences, roughly 13% of them appearing once. Material for sequencing was blood. These receptors all come from a man over 45 with Graves' ophthalmopathy. Both conserved end residues are part of each CDR3.

CDR3 protein	V gene	CDR3 length	J gene
CASSAGIGHTLPEEQYF	TRBV28	17	TRBJ2-7
CASSLAERVTYEQYF	TRBV28	15	TRBJ2-7
CASSIISGRVQPQHF	TRBV19	15	TRBJ1-5
CASSEVFRGEAFF	TRBV25-1	13	TRBJ1-1
CASSEITFILGYTF	TRBV6-1	14	TRBJ1-2
CASSVAGSDSGANVLTF	TRBV9	17	TRBJ2-6
CASSFDMDIQYF	TRBV11-3	12	TRBJ2-4
CASSFAGTGGVYGYTF	TRBV27	16	TRBJ1-2
CASSQVGGSYTEAFF	TRBV3-1	15	TRBJ1-1
CASRQIGAGGETQYF	TRBV27	15	TRBJ2-5
CSAPKTGASYEQYF	TRBV20-1	14	TRBJ2-7
CASSYTVGQGANGYTF	TRBV6-5	16	TRBJ1-2
CASSLARLGSYEQYF	TRBV12-3/TRBV12-4	15	TRBJ2-7
CASSHNGRTEQYF	TRBV4-1	13	TRBJ2-7
CAIQVGFREKLFF	TRBV6-1	13	TRBJ1-4
CASTKQGMNTEAFF	TRBV6-2/TRBV6-3	14	TRBJ1-1
CAWSFGSQEQFF	TRBV30	12	TRBJ2-1
CASSFLQGNTEAFF	TRBV27	14	TRBJ1-1
CASSRGTNTNTEAFF	TRBV2	15	TRBJ1-1
CASSLAPGLAGAYNEQFF	TRBV7-8	18	TRBJ2-1
CASSSKRADPLEQYF	TRBV6-1	15	TRBJ2-7
CASSLDPPRDTDTQYF	TRBV11-2	16	TRBJ2-3
CASSSGQFLTGDTQYF	TRBV11-2	16	TRBJ2-3
CAWSVGAGGWELFF	TRBV30	14	TRBJ2-2
CASRAGTASYQYF	TRBV5-1	13	TRBJ2-5
CASRPLTSGKTTDTQYF	TRBV28	17	TRBJ2-3
CASSGGLSSYNEQFF	TRBV5-6	15	TRBJ2-1
CASSQGGQGWGNEQFF	TRBV5-4	16	TRBJ2-1
CASGLQGLAVQETQYF	TRBV12-3/TRBV12-4	16	TRBJ2-5
CASSASSGYTF	TRBV9	11	TRBJ1-2
CSARLAGVQQYF	TRBV20-1	12	TRBJ2-7
CSARGVGLAGATDTQYF	TRBV20-1	17	TRBJ2-3
CASRGTSGRAAVNIQYF	TRBV2	17	TRBJ2-4
CAISQYTDTQYF	TRBV10-3	12	TRBJ2-3
CASSEDWVVYRAPEGYTF	TRBV2	18	TRBJ1-2
CASSSGTRGYQETQYF	TRBV9	16	TRBJ2-5
CSATPGMETQYF	TRBV20-1	12	TRBJ2-5
CASSSGLYLQFF	TRBV7-9	12	TRBJ2-1
CASSWTSSTDTQYF	TRBV5-8	14	TRBJ2-3
CASSMDRREAFF	TRBV5-5	12	TRBJ1-1
CASSFGLGLATGELFF	TRBV5-5	16	TRBJ2-2
CASSLWEDETQYF	TRBV12-3/TRBV12-4	13	TRBJ2-5
CASKRREQTYEQYF	TRBV2	14	TRBJ2-7
CASSLGTSGSFDTQYF	TRBV6-2/TRBV6-3	16	TRBJ2-3
CASETGGSGNTIYF	TRBV28	14	TRBJ1-3
CASSPLPGTSSYEQYF	TRBV18	16	TRBJ2-7
CSATTQGARGYGYTF	TRBV20-1	15	TRBJ1-2
CASSLQAGGNNEQFF	TRBV28	15	TRBJ2-1
CASRPGQDSYNEQFF	TRBV2	15	TRBJ2-1
CASSTIAGNEQFF	TRBV14	13	TRBJ2-1
CASSEDRGETQYF	TRBV2	13	TRBJ2-5
CAWNQVNTEAFF	TRBV30	12	TRBJ1-1
CSAIQGPELFF	TRBV20-1	11	TRBJ2-2
CASSPMTGGSYNEQFF	TRBV18	16	TRBJ2-1
CASSSPPGGGSSYNEQFF	TRBV12-3/TRBV12-4	18	TRBJ2-1
CSALAANIFYEQYF	TRBV20-1	14	TRBJ2-7
CASSYSILSSEETQYF	TRBV6-2/TRBV6-3	16	TRBJ2-5
CASRTGSSYEQYF	TRBV5-1	13	TRBJ2-7
CSASLAGRQETQYF	TRBV20-1	14	TRBJ2-5
CSASLGTGGMYEQYF	TRBV20-1	15	TRBJ2-7